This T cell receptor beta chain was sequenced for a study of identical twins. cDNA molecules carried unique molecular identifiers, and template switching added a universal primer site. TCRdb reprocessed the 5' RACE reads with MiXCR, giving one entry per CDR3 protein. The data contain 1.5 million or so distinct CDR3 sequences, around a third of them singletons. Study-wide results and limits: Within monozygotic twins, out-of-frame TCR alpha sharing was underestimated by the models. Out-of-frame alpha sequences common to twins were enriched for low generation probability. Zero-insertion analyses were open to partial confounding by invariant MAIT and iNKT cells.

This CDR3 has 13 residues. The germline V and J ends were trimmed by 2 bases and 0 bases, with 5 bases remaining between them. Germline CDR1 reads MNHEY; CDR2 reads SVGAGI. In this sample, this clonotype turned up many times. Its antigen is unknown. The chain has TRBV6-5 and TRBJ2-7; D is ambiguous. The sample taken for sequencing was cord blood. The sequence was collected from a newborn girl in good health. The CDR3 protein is CASSYGVSYEQYF. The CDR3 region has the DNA TGTGCCAGCAGTTACGGGGTCTCCTACGAGCAGTACTTC.